This record covers a single T cell receptor beta chain. These data come from a study of blood T cell repertoires in COVID-19. Across the study: The samples span acute and convalescent COVID-19 from the United States, Italy and Spain. PBMCs, B-cell-depleted T cells, or T cells provided the cDNA or gDNA that made up the material.

Looked up from germline, CDR1 is SGHNT and CDR2 is YYREEE (reference sequence). The CDR3 spans 17 residues. V was pared by 4 bases and J by 2 bases, with 20 bases between. In the source study's methods: Amplifying reference gene primers gave estimates of nucleated cell counts. Libraries were prepared by immunoSEQ multiplex PCR; TCRdb keeps only in-frame clonotypes and omits some of them. V, J and clone size are taken as reported in that table, and D and trimming were inferred from the DNA itself. The sample gives 100,000 to 150,000 clones, more than 75% of which show up once; more than 1.5% is in the top ten.

The material sequenced was peripheral blood. The TCR originated in a human donor in a cohort sampled during active COVID-19. The rearrangement links TRBV5-4 to TRBJ2-3, with TRBD2 as a possible D gene (6 bases). The CDR3 nucleotides read TGTGCCAGCAGCCCCCTGGCCGGGGGACGACCCACAGATACGCAGTATTTT. Its protein is CASSPLAGGRPTDTQYF.